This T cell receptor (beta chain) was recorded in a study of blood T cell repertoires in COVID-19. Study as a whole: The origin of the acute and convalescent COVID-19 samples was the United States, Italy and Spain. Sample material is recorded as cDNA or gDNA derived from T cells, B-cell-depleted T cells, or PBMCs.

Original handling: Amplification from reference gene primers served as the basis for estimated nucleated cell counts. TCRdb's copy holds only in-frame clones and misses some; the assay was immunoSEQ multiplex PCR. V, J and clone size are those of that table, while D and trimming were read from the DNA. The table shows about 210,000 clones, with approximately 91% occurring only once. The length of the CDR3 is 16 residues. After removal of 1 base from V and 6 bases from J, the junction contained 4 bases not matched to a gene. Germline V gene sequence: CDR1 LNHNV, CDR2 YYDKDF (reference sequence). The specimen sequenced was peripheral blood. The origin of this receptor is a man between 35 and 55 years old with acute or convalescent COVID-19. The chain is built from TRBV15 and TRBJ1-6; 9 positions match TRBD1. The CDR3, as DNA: TGTGCCACCAGCAGAGCCACGGACAGGGGTAATTCACCCCTCCACTTT. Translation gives CATSRATDRGNSPLHF.